These 21 T cell receptor beta chains originate from one sample sequenced in a study of shared clonotypes between healthy human individuals. Profiling relied on immunoSEQ multiplex PCR, and the TCRdb table lists in-frame clones only, not all of them. The sample consists of 550,000 to 850,000 clones, roughly 72% of them appearing once. Sequencing was done on a sample of memory CD4+ T cells sorted from blood. As for subset: CD45RA-negative fraction. These TCRs come from a woman aged 25 to 45 in good health.

The gene calls are TRBV11-3 and TRBJ2-3, with no clear D. The CDR3 runs 12 residues. Germline V gene lookup returns CDR1 SGHNT and CDR2 YENEEA. V shed 2 bases and J shed 7 bases, with 7 bases lying between them. The CDR3 DNA is TGTGCCAGCAGCTTATGGTTACATACGCAGTATTTT. Amino acids: CASSLWLHTQYF.

V gene TRBV5-1 combines with J gene TRBJ2-5; 16 positions agree with TRBD2. CDR1 and CDR2 (germline): SGHRS, YFSETQ. The CDR3 is made up of 18 amino acids. J lost 5 bases, V lost 4 bases, and 11 bases had no gene match. The CDR3 region is CASSGGTSGRARVETQYF. For the CDR3, the DNA is TGCGCCAGCAGCGGCGGGACTAGCGGGAGGGCCCGTGTTGAGACCCAGTACTTC.

The chain joins TRBV4-1 to TRBJ1-1; tentatively, D is TRBD1 (5 bases). Germline values: CDR1 MGHRA, CDR2 YSYEKL. The CDR3 is 18 amino acids. V dropped 0 bases and J dropped 0 bases, with 17 bases sitting between them. CDR3: CASSQDPGTADMNTEAFF. The CDR3 DNA follows: TGCGCCAGCAGCCAAGATCCGGGGACTGCCGACATGAACACTGAAGCTTTCTTT.

A single count supports this clone. The gene calls are TRBV7-2 and TRBJ1-4; 8 nucleotides match TRBD1. V lost 5 bases, J lost 7 bases, and 6 bases stayed unmatched. The germline CDR1 and CDR2 sequences are SGHTA and FQGNSA. The CDR3 spans 14 residues. The CDR3 spells CASSRTGSSEKLFF. DNA of the CDR3: TGTGCCAGCAGCCGGACAGGGTCGAGTGAAAAACTGTTTTTT.

The chain joins TRBV27 to TRBJ1-2; TRBD1 is a possible D gene (5 bases). The germline V gene encodes CDR1 MNHEY and CDR2 SMNVEV (reference sequence). V was trimmed by 6 bases and J by 6 bases, leaving 8 bases between them. This CDR3 contains 11 residues. CDR3 loop: CASRSGNGYTF. The CDR3 DNA is TGTGCCAGCAGGTCAGGGAATGGCTACACCTTC.

The chain recombines TRBV2 with TRBJ2-7; the match to TRBD2 covers 8 bases. V was clipped by 7 bases and J by 2 bases; unmatched bases: 10. The CDR3 runs to 15 residues. The germline CDR1 and CDR2 sequences are SNHLY and FYNNEI. The CDR3: CASKRGTIAPYEQYF. The CDR3 region has the DNA TGTGCCAGCAAGCGGGGGACCATAGCACCCTACGAGCAGTACTTC.

This clone was observed a handful of times. The same CDR3 can be traced to other DNA sequences in this sample. The rearrangement links TRBV5-4 to TRBJ2-5; TRBD2 matches at 8 bases. Germline lookup yields CDR1 SGHNT and CDR2 YYREEE (reference sequence). The CDR3 totals 15 residues. The junction had 6 bases not matched to a gene; V was cut back by 0 bases and J by 5 bases. In DNA form, the CDR3 reads TGTGCCAGCAGCTTGGGAAGCGGGAGTGGGGAGACCCAGTACTTC. This translates into CASSLGSGSGETQYF.

V usage is TRBV6-1 and J usage is TRBJ1-2, with 8 bases fitting TRBD1. Germline trimming cut 4 bases from V and 5 bases from J; bases unmatched to any gene: 6. Germline V gene sequence: CDR1 MNHNS, CDR2 SASEGT. This CDR3 has 14 residues. The chain's CDR3 is CASSVGTGGYGYTF. The DNA of the CDR3 is TGTGCCAGCAGTGTAGGTACAGGGGGTTATGGCTACACCTTC.

The rearrangement joins TRBV7-8 to TRBJ1-2; 9 bases align to TRBD1. CDR1 and CDR2 from the germline V gene are SGHVS and FQNEAQ. With 8 bases clipped from V and 5 bases from J, the junction kept 12 bases outside the gene matches. The CDR3 loop spans 15 amino acids. Here the CDR3 reads CASGLRPGTGYGYTF. CDR3 nucleotides: TGTGCCAGCGGCCTGAGACCCGGGACAGGGTATGGCTACACCTTC.

V usage is TRBV27 and J usage is TRBJ2-3; 7 bases line up with TRBD2. Germline V gene sequence: CDR1 MNHEY, CDR2 SMNVEV (reference sequence). This CDR3 has 13 amino acids. V shed 11 bases and J 3 bases; nucleotides not matched to a gene: 8. Written as DNA, the CDR3 is TGTGCCTTCGGGGAGGGCCGGACAGATACGCAGTATTTT. This sequence encodes CAFGEGRTDTQYF.

The chain carries TRBV5-1 and TRBJ2-5; D is perhaps TRBD1 (5 bases). The CDR3 consists of 17 residues. V was cut by 1 base and J by 5 bases, with 21 bases left in between. Germline CDR1 SGHRS, CDR2 YFSETQ. CDR3 nucleotides: TGCGCCAGCAGCTTGTTCCCCAGGGCAGCGAAAGGGGAGACCCAGTACTTC. This codes for CASSLFPRAAKGETQYF. Filled out from reference TRBV5-1 and TRBJ2-5, the complete variable domain reads KAGVTQTPRYLIKTRGQQVTLSCSPISGHRSVSWYQQTPGQGLQFLFEYFSETQRNKGNFPGRFSGRQFSNSRSEMNVSTLELGDSALYLCASSLFPRAAKGETQYFGPGTRLLVL.

This clone was counted only a few times. The chain recombines TRBV7-9 with TRBJ2-1; D may match TRBD1 or TRBD2 (6 bases each). V was clipped by 5 bases and J by 0 bases, with 11 bases between them. The germline gives CDR1 SEHNR, CDR2 FQNEAQ (reference sequence). CDR3 length: 15 amino acids. The CDR3 DNA reads TGTGCCAGCAGCGGAGGGGGGAGCTCCTACAATGAGCAGTTCTTC. Translating it yields CASSGGGSSYNEQFF.

This clone has just a few counts. V gene TRBV6-1 combines with J gene TRBJ2-2, with D perhaps matching TRBD1 (5 bases). Germline CDR1 reads MNHNS; CDR2 reads SASEGT. V shed 2 bases and J shed 1 base, with 14 bases lying between them. The length of the CDR3 is 17 residues. Here the CDR3 reads CASSETRDRLNTGELFF. The CDR3 nucleotides are TGTGCCAGCAGTGAAACCAGAGACAGATTGAACACCGGGGAGCTGTTTTTT.

The rearrangement joins TRBV2 to TRBJ1-5, with D possibly matching TRBD1 (5 bases). Looked up from germline, CDR1 is SNHLY and CDR2 is FYNNEI. V lost 5 bases to trimming and J lost 7 bases, with 18 bases between them. The CDR3 is made up of 15 amino acids. CDR3 in amino acids: CASSPEQGSGQPQHF. The CDR3 bases are TGTGCCAGCAGTCCGGAGCAGGGATCAGGGCAGCCCCAGCATTTT.

This clone was seen only a few times. This chain links TRBV2 with TRBJ2-5; D is uncertain. The germline V gene encodes CDR1 SNHLY and CDR2 FYNNEI. V lost 1 base and J lost 0, with 12 bases in between. The CDR3 is 16 residues long. CDR3 bases: TGTGCCAGCAGTGAAGTTGTAGCCCGCTACCAAGAGACCCAGTACTTC. It codes for CASSEVVARYQETQYF.

The genes are TRBV29-1 and TRBJ2-7; 12 bases line up with TRBD2. CDR1 and CDR2 (germline): SQVTM, ANQGSEA. V gave up 4 bases and J gave up 2 bases; unmatched junction bases: 3. The CDR3 has 14 amino acids. The CDR3 region is CSVVLAGGPYEQYF. The CDR3 DNA reads TGCAGCGTTGTCCTAGCGGGAGGGCCCTACGAGCAGTACTTC.

V and J are TRBV4-1 and TRBJ2-3, with 8 bases aligning to TRBD2. Germline loops: CDR1 MGHRA, CDR2 YSYEKL. The CDR3 consists of 14 residues. J lost 5 bases, V lost 1 base, and 2 bases had no gene match. CDR3: CASSQVGLGDTQYF. The CDR3 DNA reads as TGCGCCAGCAGCCAAGTGGGACTAGGAGATACGCAGTATTTT.

This chain connects TRBV11-2 to TRBJ1-2; D unclear. V was trimmed by 2 bases and J by 2 bases, leaving 6 bases between them. The germline V gene has CDR1 SGHAT and CDR2 FQNNGV. The CDR3 has 13 amino acids. The CDR3 region is CASSLSQNYGYTF. The CDR3 DNA reads TGTGCCAGCAGCTTATCGCAGAACTATGGCTACACCTTC.

The rearrangement uses TRBV6-5 and TRBJ2-4; a possible D gene is TRBD2 (6 bases). Trimming removed 0 bases from V and 8 bases from J, with 17 bases in between. Germline assignment: CDR1 MNHEY and CDR2 SVGAGI. There are 16 residues in the CDR3. CDR3 nucleotide sequence: TGTGCCAGCAGTTACTCGAGTGGCCGCGGAGGGGACATTCAGTACTTC. Translation: CASSYSSGRGGDIQYF.

This clone is a singleton in its sample. The CDR3 nucleotides read TGTGCCAGCAGCAGACAGGGGAACACCATATATTTT. This sequence encodes CASSRQGNTIYF. The rearrangement joins TRBV2 to TRBJ1-3; 8 bases match TRBD1. This CDR3 contains 12 residues. Germline CDR1 reads SNHLY; CDR2 reads FYNNEI. Losses at the gene ends were 6 bases for V and 7 bases for J; bases not matched to a gene: 2. Full variable domain (rest looked up from reference TRBV2 and TRBJ1-3): EPEVTQTPSHQVTQMGQEVILRCVPISNHLYFYWYRQILGQKVEFLVSFYNNEISEKSEIFDDQFSVERPDGSNFTLKIRSTKLEDSAMYFCASSRQGNTIYFGEGSWLTVV.

V is TRBV9 and J is TRBJ1-1; no clear D. Trimming removed 4 bases at V and 1 base at J, with 11 bases between. This CDR3 is built from 14 residues. Per the germline V gene, CDR1 is SGDLS and CDR2 is YYNGEE. The chain's CDR3 is CASSHWPENTEAFF. The CDR3 DNA is TGTGCCAGCAGCCATTGGCCTGAGAACACTGAAGCTTTCTTT. Using reference TRBV9 and TRBJ1-1 for the parts outside the CDR3, the full variable domain is DSGVTQTPKHLITATGQRVTLRCSPRSGDLSVYWYQQSLDQGLQFLIQYYNGEERAKGNILERFSAQQFPDLHSELNLSSLELGDSALYFCASSHWPENTEAFFGQGTRLTVV.